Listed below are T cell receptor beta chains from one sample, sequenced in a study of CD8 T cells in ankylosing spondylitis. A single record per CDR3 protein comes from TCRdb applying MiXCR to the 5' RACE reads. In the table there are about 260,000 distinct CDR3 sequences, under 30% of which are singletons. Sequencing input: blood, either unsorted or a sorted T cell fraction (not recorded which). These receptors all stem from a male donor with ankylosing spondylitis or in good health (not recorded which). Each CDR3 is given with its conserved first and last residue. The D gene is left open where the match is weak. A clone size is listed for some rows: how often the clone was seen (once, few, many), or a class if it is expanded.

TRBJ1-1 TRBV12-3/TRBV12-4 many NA TGTGCCAGCAGCTTAGGAGGGAACACTGAAGCTTTCTTT CASSLGGNTEAFF
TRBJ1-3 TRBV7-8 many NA TGTGCCAGCAGCTTATCTGGTGGGGTCGGAAACACCATATATTTT CASSLSGGVGNTIYF
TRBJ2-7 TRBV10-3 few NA TGTGCCATCAGTGCAGGAGGCTCCGAGCAGTACTTC CAISAGGSEQYF
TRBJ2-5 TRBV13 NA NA TGTACCAGCAGCCTCGCCCGAGGCAGGGTAGGGCAAGAGACCCAGTACTTC CTSSLARGRVGQETQYF
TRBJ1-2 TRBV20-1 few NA TGCAGTGCTAGATATCGCCCAGACTATGGCTACACCTTC CSARYRPDYGYTF
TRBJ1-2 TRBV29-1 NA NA TGCAGCGTTTGGGCGGATCCTGGCTACACCTTC CSVWADPGYTF
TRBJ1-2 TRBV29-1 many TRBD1 TGCAGTGCCAGGACAGGGACCTATGGCTACACCTTC CSARTGTYGYTF
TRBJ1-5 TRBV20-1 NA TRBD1 TGCAGTGCTGCCCGACAGGGACAGCCCCAGCATTTT CSAARQGQPQHF
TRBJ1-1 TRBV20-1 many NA TGCAGTGCTAAACCCTACAGGGACACTGAAGCTTTCTTT CSAKPYRDTEAFF
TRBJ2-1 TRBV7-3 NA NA TGTGCCAGCAGCTTAAAACTAGCATCCTACAATGAGCAGTTCTTC CASSLKLASYNEQFF
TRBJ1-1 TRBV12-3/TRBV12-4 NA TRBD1 TGTGCCAGCAGTCTTGGGACAGGGAGGGCTGAAGCTTTCTTT CASSLGTGRAEAFF
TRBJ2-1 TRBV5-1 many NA TGCGCCAGCAGCACAGACTATACCTTTGGCAATGAGCAGTTCTTC CASSTDYTFGNEQFF
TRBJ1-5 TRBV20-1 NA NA TGCAGTGCTCCAGATAGAAATAGCAATCAGCCCCAGCATTTT CSAPDRNSNQPQHF
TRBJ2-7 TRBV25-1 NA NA TGTGCCAGCAGTGAGACGGAGAGCTCCTACGAGCAGTACTTC CASSETESSYEQYF
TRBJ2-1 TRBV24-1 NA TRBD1 TGTGCCACCAGTGATCCGGGACAGGGGGCGAGTGAGCAGTTCTTC CATSDPGQGASEQFF
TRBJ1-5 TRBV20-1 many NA TGCAGTGCTTTGGAGGGGGGGAGCAATCAGCCCCAGCATTTT CSALEGGSNQPQHF
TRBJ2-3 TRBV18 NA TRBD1 TGTGCCAGCTCGATTCGAGAGGGGGCAATGGGAGATACGCAGTATTTT CASSIREGAMGDTQYF
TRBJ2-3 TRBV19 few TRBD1 TGTGCCAGTAGCCGAGGACAGGGGGCGAGAGATACGCAGTATTTT CASSRGQGARDTQYF
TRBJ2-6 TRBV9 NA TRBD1 TGTGCCAGCAGCGAATACAGGGGCTCTGGGGCCAACGTCCTGACTTTC CASSEYRGSGANVLTF
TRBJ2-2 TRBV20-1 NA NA TGCAGTGCTAGAGATCAAGGAGGGGCTGGGAACACCGGGGAGCTGTTTTTT CSARDQGGAGNTGELFF
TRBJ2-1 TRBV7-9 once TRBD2 TGTGCCAGCAGCACCAGCGGGGGGGGTTACAATGAGCAGTTCTTC CASSTSGGGYNEQFF
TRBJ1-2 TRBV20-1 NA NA TGCAGTGCTAGAGGCCCACAGGGACGCTATGGCTACACCTTC CSARGPQGRYGYTF
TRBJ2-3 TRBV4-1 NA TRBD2 TGCGCCAGCAGCCAAGGGGTCGGCGGGGGAGCTCACACAGATACGCAGTATTTT CASSQGVGGGAHTDTQYF
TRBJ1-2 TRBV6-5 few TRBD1 TGTGCCAGCAGCGGGGACAGCTATGGCTACACCTTC CASSGDSYGYTF
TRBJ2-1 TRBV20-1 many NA TGCAGTGCCGCACACACCGGTTACAATGAGCAGTTCTTC CSAAHTGYNEQFF
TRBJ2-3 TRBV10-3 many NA TGTGCCATCAGTGAAGACAGTAGCACAGATACGCAGTATTTT CAISEDSSTDTQYF
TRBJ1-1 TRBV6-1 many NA TGTGCCAGCAAACCGACTGCTTGGACTGAAGCTTTCTTT CASKPTAWTEAFF
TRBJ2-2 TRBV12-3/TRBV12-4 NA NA TGTGCCAGCAGTCCCGACGGATACACCGGGGAGCTGTTTTTT CASSPDGYTGELFF
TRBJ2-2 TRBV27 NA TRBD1 TGTGCCAGCAGTGCGGACAGGGTGGGCGGGGAGCTGTTTTTT CASSADRVGGELFF
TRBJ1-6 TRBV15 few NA TGTGCCACCAGCAGAGAGCAGGTATCTTCACCCCTCCACTTT CATSREQVSSPLHF
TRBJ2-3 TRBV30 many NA TGTGCCTGGAGTCCTCTGACTAGGAGACACACAGATACGCAGTATTTT CAWSPLTRRHTDTQYF
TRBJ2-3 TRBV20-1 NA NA TGCAGTGCTAGAGATCCTTGGGCGCAGTATTTT CSARDPWAQYF
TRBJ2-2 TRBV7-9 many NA TGTGCCAGCAGCTTATCCCTCGGTATGGGCGGGGAGCTGTTTTTT CASSLSLGMGGELFF
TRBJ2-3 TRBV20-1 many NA TGCAGTGCCACAGCGGAGACAGATACGCAGTATTTT CSATAETDTQYF
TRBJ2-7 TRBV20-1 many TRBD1 TGCAGTGCTAGAGATCTCGGGGCAGGGGGTTTCTACGAGCAGTACTTC CSARDLGAGGFYEQYF
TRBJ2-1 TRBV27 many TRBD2 TGTGCCAGCAGTCCCTACGATGATGCTAGCGGGGGCCCCTACAATGAGCAGTTCTTC CASSPYDDASGGPYNEQFF
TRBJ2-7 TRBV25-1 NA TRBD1 TGTGCCAGCAGTGTAGGACAGGGGGTAAGGGGCGAGCAGTACTTC CASSVGQGVRGEQYF
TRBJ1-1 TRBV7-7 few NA TGTGCTAGCAGCTTCCGCGTGAACACTGAAGCTTTCTTT CASSFRVNTEAFF
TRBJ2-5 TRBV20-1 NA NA TGCAGTGCTAGAGTCCCGGTTTTACAAGAGACCCAGTACTTC CSARVPVLQETQYF
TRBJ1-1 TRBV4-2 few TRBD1 TGTGCCAGCTCCTCCCCCCAGGGGGCGGGTTTGGAAGCTTTCTTT CASSSPQGAGLEAFF
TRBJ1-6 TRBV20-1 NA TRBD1 TGCAGTGCTCATAAACCGGGACAGTATAATTCACCCCTCCACTTT CSAHKPGQYNSPLHF
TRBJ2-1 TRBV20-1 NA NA TGCAGTGCCACCGGAGGGCAATACAATGAGCAGTTCTTC CSATGGQYNEQFF
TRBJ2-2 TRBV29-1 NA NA TGCAGCGTTGGGAGGGCCGGGGAGCTGTTTTTT CSVGRAGELFF
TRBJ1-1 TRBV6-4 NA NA TGTGCCAGCAGAAGAGACAGGACTTTCACTGAAGCTTTCTTT CASRRDRTFTEAFF
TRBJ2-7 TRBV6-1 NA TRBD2 TGTGCCAGCAGAACGGGACTAGCTGGGAGAGGGGGCGAGCAGTACTTC CASRTGLAGRGGEQYF
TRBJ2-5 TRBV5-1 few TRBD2 TGCGCCAGCAGCACCCTGCTAGCGGGGGCCCAAGAGACCCAGTACTTC CASSTLLAGAQETQYF
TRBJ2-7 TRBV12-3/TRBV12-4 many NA TGTGCCAGCAGTTACAGGCCCGTTGGCTACGAGCAGTACTTC CASSYRPVGYEQYF
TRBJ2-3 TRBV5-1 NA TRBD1 TGCGCCAGCAGCTTGGTCGGGACAGGGAGCACAGATACGCAGTATTTT CASSLVGTGSTDTQYF
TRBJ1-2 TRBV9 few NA TGTGCCAGCAGCGTAGTCCATAACTATGGCTACACCTTC CASSVVHNYGYTF
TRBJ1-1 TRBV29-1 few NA TGCAGCGCTGCAGCGGGACCCGCTCAAGCTTTCTTT CSAAAGPAQAFF
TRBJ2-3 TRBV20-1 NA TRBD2 TGCAGTCCTACGAGCGGGGGGTTAGGCACAGATACGCAGTATTTT CSPTSGGLGTDTQYF
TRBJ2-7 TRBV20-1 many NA TGCAGTGCTCCAATCTGGGGCCCTTCCTACGAGCAGTACTTC CSAPIWGPSYEQYF
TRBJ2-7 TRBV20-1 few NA TGCAGTGCCCCTCTACAGGACTACGAGCAGTACTTC CSAPLQDYEQYF
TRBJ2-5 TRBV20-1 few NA TGCAGTGCTAGAGAGTGGAGGGTGGGGCAAGAGACCCAGTACTTC CSAREWRVGQETQYF
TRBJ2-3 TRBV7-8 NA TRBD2 TGTGCCAGCAGCCTGCGGGGGGGTTTAGGAACAGATACGCAGTATTTT CASSLRGGLGTDTQYF
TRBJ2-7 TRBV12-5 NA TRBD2 TGTGCTAGTGGCGGGGGGTTCTCCTACGAGCAGTACTTC CASGGGFSYEQYF
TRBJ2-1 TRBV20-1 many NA TGCAGTGCTAGTGCAGCCGGGACACGGAATGAGCAGTTCTTC CSASAAGTRNEQFF